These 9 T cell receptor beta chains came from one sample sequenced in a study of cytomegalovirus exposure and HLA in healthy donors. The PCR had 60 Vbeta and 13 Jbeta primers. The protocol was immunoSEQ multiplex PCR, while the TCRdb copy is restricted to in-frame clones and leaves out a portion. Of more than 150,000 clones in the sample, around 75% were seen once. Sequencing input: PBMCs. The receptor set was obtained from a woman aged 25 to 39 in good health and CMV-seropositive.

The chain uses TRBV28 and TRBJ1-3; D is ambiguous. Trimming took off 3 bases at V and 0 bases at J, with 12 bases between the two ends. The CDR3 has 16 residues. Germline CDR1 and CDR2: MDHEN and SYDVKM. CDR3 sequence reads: CASSLKERPSGNTIYF. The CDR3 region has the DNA TGTGCCAGCAGTTTGAAGGAGAGGCCCTCTGGAAACACCATATATTTT. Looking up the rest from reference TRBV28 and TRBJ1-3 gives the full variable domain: DVKVTQSSRYLVKRTGEKVFLECVQDMDHENMFWYRQDPGLGLRLIYFSYDVKMKEKGDIPEGYSVSREKKERFSLILESASTNQTSMYLCASSLKERPSGNTIYFGEGSWLTVV.

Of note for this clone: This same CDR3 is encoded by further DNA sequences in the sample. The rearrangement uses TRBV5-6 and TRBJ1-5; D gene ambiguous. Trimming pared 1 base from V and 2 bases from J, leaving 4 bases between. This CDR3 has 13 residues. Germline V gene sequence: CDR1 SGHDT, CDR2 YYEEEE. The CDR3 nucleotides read TGTGCCAGCAGCTTGTCGGGCAATCAGCCCCAGCATTTT. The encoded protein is CASSLSGNQPQHF.

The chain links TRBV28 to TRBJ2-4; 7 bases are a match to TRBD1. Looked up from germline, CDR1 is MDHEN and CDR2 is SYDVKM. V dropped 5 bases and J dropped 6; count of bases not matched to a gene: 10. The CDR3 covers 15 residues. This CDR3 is CASSHRDRVTNIQYF. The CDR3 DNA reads TGTGCCAGCAGTCATCGTGACAGGGTAACAAACATTCAGTACTTC.

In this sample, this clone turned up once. The CDR3 sequence is CASSLNSGGHNEQFF. DNA for the CDR3: TGCGCCAGCAGCTTGAACAGCGGGGGTCACAATGAGCAGTTCTTC. The chain links TRBV5-1 to TRBJ2-1, with 8 bases lining up with TRBD2. Losses at the gene ends were 1 base for V and 5 bases for J; bases not matched to a gene: 5. The CDR3 totals 15 residues. Germline values: CDR1 SGHRS, CDR2 YFSETQ.

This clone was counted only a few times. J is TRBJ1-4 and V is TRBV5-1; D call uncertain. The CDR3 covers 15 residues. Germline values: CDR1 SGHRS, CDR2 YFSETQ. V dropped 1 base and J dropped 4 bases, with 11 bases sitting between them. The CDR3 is CASSLSQAYNEKLFF. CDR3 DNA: TGCGCCAGCAGCTTGTCGCAGGCGTATAATGAAAAACTGTTTTTT.

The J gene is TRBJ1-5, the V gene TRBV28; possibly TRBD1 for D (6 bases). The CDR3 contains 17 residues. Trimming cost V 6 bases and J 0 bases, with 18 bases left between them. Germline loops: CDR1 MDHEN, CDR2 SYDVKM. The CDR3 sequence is CASSPFRGGSSNQPQHF. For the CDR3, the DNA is TGTGCCAGCAGCCCCTTTAGGGGGGGGAGTAGCAATCAGCCCCAGCATTTT.

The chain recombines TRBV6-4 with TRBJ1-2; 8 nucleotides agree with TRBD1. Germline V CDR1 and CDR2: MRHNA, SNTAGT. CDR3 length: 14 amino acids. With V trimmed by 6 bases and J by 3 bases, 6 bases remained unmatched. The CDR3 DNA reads TGTGCCAGCAGCCTCCAGACAGGGGACTATGGCTACACCTTC. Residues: CASSLQTGDYGYTF.

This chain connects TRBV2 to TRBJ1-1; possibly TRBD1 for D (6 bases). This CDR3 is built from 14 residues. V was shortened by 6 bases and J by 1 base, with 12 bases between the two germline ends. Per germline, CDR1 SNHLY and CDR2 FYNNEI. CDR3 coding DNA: TGTGCCAGCAGAGAAATGGACAGGAACACTGAAGCTTTCTTT. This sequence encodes CASREMDRNTEAFF.

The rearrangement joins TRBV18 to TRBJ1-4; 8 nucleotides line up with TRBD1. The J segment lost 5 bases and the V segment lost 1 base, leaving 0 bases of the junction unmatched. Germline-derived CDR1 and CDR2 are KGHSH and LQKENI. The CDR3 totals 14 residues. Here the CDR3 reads CASSPRQGNEKLFF. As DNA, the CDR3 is TGTGCCAGCTCACCACGACAGGGGAATGAAAAACTGTTTTTT.